This T cell receptor beta chain was identified in a study of blood T cell repertoires in COVID-19. Study summary: Material from acute and convalescent COVID-19 was sourced from the United States, Italy and Spain.

Per the study methods: By means of reference gene primer amplification, nucleated cell counts were estimated. The protocol was immunoSEQ multiplex PCR, while the TCRdb copy is restricted to in-frame clones and leaves out a portion. That table is the source of V, J and clone size, and D and trimming were worked out from the DNA. The sample includes roughly 100,000 clones, over 75% of them seen just once. The sequenced sample consisted of peripheral blood. The sequence derives from a man aged 50 to 59 with acute or convalescent COVID-19.

Here the CDR3 reads CASSLQGSSYNEQFF. The DNA of the CDR3 is TGTGCCAGCAGCTTACAGGGGAGCTCCTACAATGAGCAGTTCTTC. This sequence joins TRBV7-9 and TRBJ2-1; TRBD1 might be the D (6 bases). CDR1 is SEHNR, CDR2 FQNEAQ, per germline (reference sequence). The CDR3 totals 15 residues. V was clipped by 2 bases and J by 0 bases, with 8 bases between them.